A selection of T cell receptor beta chains follows, all from one sample in a study of liver allograft versus peripheral blood T cells. TCRdb reanalysed the reads using MiXCR and keeps one entry per CDR3 protein. The sample records 3,000 to 4,500 distinct CDR3 sequences, about a sixth being singletons. The receptors were sampled from a human patient who had a liver transplant. Some T cells may be supplied by the graft donor. The CDR3 runs from the conserved cysteine through the conserved F or W. D genes are given only for firm matches. Clone size, where shown, is once, few, many, or a class for clones that have expanded.

>TRBJ1-5|TRBV6-1|NA|medium-sized
TGTGCCAGCAGTGCTCAGGGCACTCTCAATCAGCCCCAGCATTTT
CASSAQGTLNQPQHF
>TRBJ1-1|TRBV29-1|NA|medium-sized
TGCAGCGCCCGGGTGGGCGCGGGAGCTTTCTTT
CSARVGAGAFF
>TRBJ1-4|TRBV29-1|TRBD1|large
TGCAGCGTGGAGACAGGGGTCGAAAAACTGTTTTTT
CSVETGVEKLFF
>TRBJ1-1|TRBV7-9|TRBD1|medium-sized
TGTGCCAGCAGCCCAAGAACAGGGGAACAAGCTTTCTTT
CASSPRTGEQAFF
>TRBJ1-3|TRBV6-7|TRBD1|NA
TGTGCCAGCAGTTATATCGGGACAGGACCCTACTCTGGAAACACCATATATTTT
CASSYIGTGPYSGNTIYF
>TRBJ1-3|TRBV20-1|NA|medium-sized
TGCAGTGCCCATCCCCCTGGGGTACCTGGAAACACCATATATTTT
CSAHPPGVPGNTIYF
>TRBJ1-4|TRBV20-1|TRBD1|NA
TGCATTGCACCGGGACAGGGAAATGAAAAACTGTTTTTT
CIAPGQGNEKLFF
>TRBJ2-1|TRBV6-1|TRBD1|NA
TGTGCCAGCAGTGAAGCCTTTCCCGGGACAGGGGGAAATGAGCAGTTCTTC
CASSEAFPGTGGNEQFF
>TRBJ1-5|TRBV18|TRBD1|hyperexpanded
TGTGCCAGCTCACCGGACAGGGGTGGAAATCAGCCCCAGCATTTT
CASSPDRGGNQPQHF
>TRBJ1-5|TRBV20-1|NA|medium-sized
TGCAGTGCTAGGGGGAGCTCGGGGACCGGGCAGCCCCAGCATTTT
CSARGSSGTGQPQHF
>TRBJ1-1|TRBV2|NA|NA
TGTGCCAGCAGTGAATGGGCAGGGGAAGCTTTCTTT
CASSEWAGEAFF
>TRBJ1-1|TRBV6-2/TRBV6-3|NA|medium-sized
TGTGCCAGCAGTTACTCGGGGAGGGGACCACGGGCTGAAGCTTTCTTT
CASSYSGRGPRAEAFF
>TRBJ1-5|TRBV7-2|NA|few
TGTGCCAGCAGCTTATCCGGGGGCGCGGGGCAGCCCCAGCATTTT
CASSLSGGAGQPQHF
>TRBJ1-3|TRBV12-3/TRBV12-4|NA|NA
TGTGCCAGCAGTCTTGTGGGCACCGTTGGAAACACCATATATTTT
CASSLVGTVGNTIYF
>TRBJ1-1|TRBV12-3/TRBV12-4|TRBD1|NA
TGTGCCAGCAGTCCACAGGGGTTTAACACTGAAGCTTTCTTT
CASSPQGFNTEAFF
>TRBJ1-2|TRBV12-3/TRBV12-4|NA|NA
TGTGCCAGCAGCGCCGAGACAGCCTATGGCTACACCTTC
CASSAETAYGYTF
>TRBJ1-5|TRBV12-3/TRBV12-4|TRBD1|medium-sized
TGTGCCAGCAGTGGACAGGGGGGAGACAATCAGCCCCAGCATTTT
CASSGQGGDNQPQHF
>TRBJ1-2|TRBV12-3/TRBV12-4|NA|few
TGTGCCAGCAGTGGGGTGGATTCGTGGGGGCGCTATGGCTACACCTTC
CASSGVDSWGRYGYTF
>TRBJ1-6|TRBV6-1|TRBD1|large
TGTGCCAGCAGTGAACGGGAGACAGGGAATTCACCCCTCCACTTT
CASSERETGNSPLHF
>TRBJ1-2|TRBV6-2/TRBV6-3|NA|medium-sized
TGTGCCAGCAGTTACTGGGGGCGACGGTATGGCTACACCTTC
CASSYWGRRYGYTF
>TRBJ1-1|TRBV7-9|NA|medium-sized
TGTGCCAGCAGCTTCGCCCGCCCCGGGAGCACTGAAGCTTTCTTT
CASSFARPGSTEAFF
>TRBJ1-1|TRBV6-5|NA|medium-sized
TGTGCCAGCAGAAGGGGAACAAACACTGAAGCTTTCTTT
CASRRGTNTEAFF
>TRBJ2-7|TRBV6-2/TRBV6-3|TRBD2|medium-sized
TGTGCCAGCAGTTACCCGGGACTAGCGGGCTACGAGCAGTACTTC
CASSYPGLAGYEQYF
>TRBJ2-2|TRBV19|NA|medium-sized
TGTGCCAGTAGTGGTCGATGGTCCATAGCGAACACCGGGGAGCTGTTTTTT
CASSGRWSIANTGELFF
>TRBJ1-1|TRBV12-3/TRBV12-4|NA|NA
TGTGCCAGCAGTTCCCCTCCCTTGAACACTGAAGCTTTCTTT
CASSSPPLNTEAFF
>TRBJ1-2|TRBV15|NA|medium-sized
TGTGCCACCAGCATAGGGGGGGGGGTTGAGTATGGCTACACCTTC
CATSIGGGVEYGYTF
>TRBJ2-3|TRBV9|TRBD2|many
TGTGCCAGCAGCGTAGGATTAGCGGGTGACACAGATACGCAGTATTTT
CASSVGLAGDTDTQYF
>TRBJ1-3|TRBV20-1|NA|many
TGCAGTGCGAGGACACCCTTGAGCTCTGGAAACACCATATATTTT
CSARTPLSSGNTIYF
>TRBJ2-1|TRBV19|TRBD2|NA
TGTGCCAGTAGTATGTGGGGTAGCGGGGTCCCGGGGCAGTTCTTC
CASSMWGSGVPGQFF
>TRBJ2-1|TRBV7-3|NA|NA
TGTGCCAGCAGCTTTTCGAGCAATGAGCAGTTCTTC
CASSFSSNEQFF
>TRBJ1-2|TRBV6-6|NA|medium-sized
TGTGCCAGCACCGAGGGGAACTATGGCTACACCTTC
CASTEGNYGYTF
>TRBJ1-2|TRBV24-1|TRBD1|medium-sized
TGTGCCACCAGTCTCTCCGGGACAGCCTATGGCTACACCTTC
CATSLSGTAYGYTF
>TRBJ2-2|TRBV18|NA|medium-sized
TGTGCCAGCTCGAGGGCTGACTCCAACACCGGGGAGCTGTTTTTT
CASSRADSNTGELFF
>TRBJ1-2|TRBV9|NA|medium-sized
TGTGCCAGCAGCGTAGACGGGGGGGCGTATGGCTACACCTTC
CASSVDGGAYGYTF
>TRBJ2-5|TRBV7-9|NA|medium-sized
TGTGCCAGCAGCTCGGCGGGGATGTCCTCAGAGACCCAGTACTTC
CASSSAGMSSETQYF
>TRBJ1-5|TRBV12-3/TRBV12-4|NA|few
TGTGCCAGCAGTTCTCCACTTCCCGCGCCCCAGCATTTT
CASSSPLPAPQHF
>TRBJ1-2|TRBV29-1|NA|large
TGCAGCGTTCCCGGCGCCGGAAACTATGGCTACACCTTC
CSVPGAGNYGYTF
>TRBJ1-6|TRBV7-2|TRBD1|medium-sized
TGTGCCAGCAGCTTAGGACAGGGGGGTAGCTCCTATAATTCACCCCTCCACTTT
CASSLGQGGSSYNSPLHF
>TRBJ1-1|TRBV13|TRBD1|medium-sized
TGTGCCAGCAGCCGAAAAGGACAGGCCCCCTTTGAAGCTTTCTTT
CASSRKGQAPFEAFF
>TRBJ2-1|TRBV7-9|TRBD1|few
TGTGCCAGCAGCTTGGGGACAGGGCCCTTCAATGAGCAGTTCTTC
CASSLGTGPFNEQFF
>TRBJ1-2|TRBV6-5|TRBD1|medium-sized
TGTGCCACTGGACAGGGACTCCTGTCGGGCTATGGCTACACCTTC
CATGQGLLSGYGYTF
>TRBJ1-1|TRBV3-1|NA|NA
TGTGCCAGCAGTCGGGGGGGGCCGAGTGAAGCTTTCTTT
CASSRGGPSEAFF
>TRBJ1-1|TRBV2|NA|few
TGTGCCAGCAGTGGCTGGACTGAAGCTTTCTTT
CASSGWTEAFF
>TRBJ1-2|TRBV19|NA|medium-sized
TGTGCCAGTACCTATTATGGGGGGGTTTTCGATGGCTACACCTTC
CASTYYGGVFDGYTF
>TRBJ2-2|TRBV20-1|NA|few
TGCAGTGCTAGGGGATCAGGTCGACCAGGGGAGCTGTTTTTT
CSARGSGRPGELFF
>TRBJ1-2|TRBV19|NA|medium-sized
TGTGCCAGTAATACCCCCCCACAGGTCGAGAATGGCTACACCTTC
CASNTPPQVENGYTF
>TRBJ2-5|TRBV19|NA|medium-sized
TGTGCCAGTAGTGTCACAGATTTCCAAGAGACCCAGTACTTC
CASSVTDFQETQYF
>TRBJ1-6|TRBV2|NA|NA
TGTGCCAGCAGCGCCTTGGGGATTAATTCACCCCTCCACTTT
CASSALGINSPLHF
>TRBJ2-3|TRBV6-1|NA|many
TGTGCCAGCAGCCCGTTCCGAGGGGGGGGAGATACGCAGTATTTT
CASSPFRGGGDTQYF
>TRBJ1-4|TRBV7-9|TRBD1|large
TGTGCCAGCAGCCTAGGGACAGACAATGAAAAACTGTTTTTT
CASSLGTDNEKLFF